The source of this T cell receptor beta chain is a study of patients and donors after allogeneic stem cell transplantation. The CDR3 has 14 residues. Trimming removed 5 bases from V and 3 bases from J, with 14 bases in between. In germline, CDR1 is SEHNR, CDR2 FQNEAQ (reference sequence). Using its own MiXCR run on the RT-PCR reads, TCRdb lists one record per CDR3 protein. There are about a million distinct CDR3 sequences in the sample; roughly 17% occur only once, and 6% lies in the top ten. This TCR came from a human donor who was either an allogeneic HSCT recipient or a stem cell or donor lymphocyte infusion donor (not recorded which). It is not recorded whose cells these are; they may come from a transplant donor. The chain recombines TRBV7-9 with TRBJ2-7; possibly TRBD2 for D (6 bases). The sample consisted of blood, either unsorted or a sorted T cell fraction (not recorded which). The DNA of the CDR3 is TGTGCCAGCAGCCCATTCGGGGGAGACTACGAGCAGTACTTC. Its translation: CASSPFGGDYEQYF.